This entry lists 23 T cell receptor beta chains sequenced from one sample in a study of blood T cell repertoires in COVID-19 (TCRdb year 2020). Library method: the immunoSEQ multiplex PCR assay. TCRdb limited this immuneACCESS table to in-frame rearrangements with V and J called. A share of clones is missing; checked studies link under half to unresolved V genes, and the rest is unexplained. This sample is represented by around 200,000 clones; roughly 89% of them were singletons. Over 3% of the sample is held by the ten biggest clonotypes. Sequencing used PBMCs or T cells enriched from blood (not recorded which). The receptors were sampled from a woman between 40 and 50 years old with acute COVID-19.

The chain couples TRBV5-1 to TRBJ2-1, with 7 bases fitting TRBD1. The germline CDR1 and CDR2 sequences are SGHRS and YFSETQ. The CDR3 loop spans 15 amino acids. With V trimmed by 1 base and J by 3 bases, 4 bases remained unmatched. The CDR3 here is CASSLTGADYNEQFF. CDR3 coding DNA: TGCGCCAGCAGCTTGACAGGGGCGGACTACAATGAGCAGTTCTTC.

The chain combines TRBV24-1 with TRBJ1-1, with D hard to call. The CDR3 runs 14 residues. Germline CDR1 reads KGHDR; CDR2 reads SFDVKD. Trimming stripped 5 bases from V and 6 bases from J, with 15 bases between. Here the CDR3 reads CATSGSGRSAEAFF. Here the CDR3 DNA reads TGTGCCACCAGTGGGTCCGGTCGAAGCGCTGAAGCTTTCTTT.

The gene calls are TRBV7-2 and TRBJ1-2; possible D gene TRBD1, 6 bases. V shed 5 bases and J shed 1 base, with 11 bases lying between them. CDR1 SGHTA and CDR2 FQGNSA come from the germline V gene. The CDR3 consists of 14 residues. DNA for the CDR3: TGTGCCAGCAGCCTCCCAGGGGTTAACTATGGCTACACCTTC. Encoded protein: CASSLPGVNYGYTF.

The V gene is TRBV6-5, the J gene TRBJ1-1; TRBD1 matches 7 bases. Trimming removed 4 bases from V and 0 bases from J; junction bases left unmatched: 5. Germline loops: CDR1 MNHEY, CDR2 SVGAGI. CDR3 length: 15 amino acids. CDR3: CASSSDRAMNTEAFF. The CDR3, as DNA: TGTGCCAGCAGTTCTGACAGGGCCATGAACACTGAAGCTTTCTTT.

The chain has TRBV15 and TRBJ1-4; D ambiguous. The length of the CDR3 is 15 residues. V lost 1 base, J lost 0 bases, and 6 bases lay in between. Germline loops: CDR1 LNHNV, CDR2 YYDKDF (reference sequence). DNA for the CDR3: TGTGCCACCAGCAGAGTGGCAGCAACTAATGAAAAACTGTTTTTT. This sequence encodes CATSRVAATNEKLFF.

The chain combines TRBV12-3 or TRBV12-4 with TRBJ2-2; D might be TRBD2 (5 bases). The CDR3 spans 12 residues. Trimming took off 1 base at V and 11 bases at J, with 8 bases between the two ends. Here the CDR3 reads CASSLVGVELFF. CDR3 DNA sequence: TGTGCCAGCAGTTTAGTGGGAGTAGAGCTGTTTTTT.

This chain uses TRBV6-6 with TRBJ1-1; D gene uncertain. The CDR3 has 14 residues. V lost 4 bases to trimming and J lost 2 bases, with 11 bases between them. Germline lookup yields CDR1 MNHNY and CDR2 SVGAGI (reference sequence). The CDR3 is CASSSLGVNTEAFF. For the CDR3, the DNA is TGTGCCAGCAGTTCCCTAGGAGTTAACACTGAAGCTTTCTTT.

The chain recombines TRBV24-1 with TRBJ2-1, with a weak D call TRBD2 (5 bases). Germline CDR1 and CDR2: KGHDR and SFDVKD. CDR3 length: 14 amino acids. V dropped 5 bases and J dropped 0 bases, with 7 bases sitting between them. The CDR3 is CATSVGSSYNEQFF. The CDR3 region has the DNA TGTGCCACCAGTGTGGGGAGCTCCTACAATGAGCAGTTCTTC.

The rearrangement uses TRBV19 and TRBJ1-6; unclear D gene. Trimming shortened V by 3 bases and J by 6 bases, and 12 bases separated the two germline ends. This CDR3 has 15 residues. Germline lookup yields CDR1 LNHDA and CDR2 SQIVND (reference sequence). The CDR3 loop is CASSIPDFGNSPLHF. In DNA form, the CDR3 reads TGTGCCAGTAGTATCCCGGACTTCGGTAATTCACCCCTCCACTTT.

The chain links TRBV5-4 to TRBJ1-3; D is uncertain. The V and J ends lost 1 base and 8 bases respectively, with 10 bases between them. Germline values: CDR1 SGHNT, CDR2 YYREEE (reference sequence). CDR3 length: 13 amino acids. CDR3 nucleotide sequence: TGTGCCAGCAGCTTGAAGCTTGAGGACACCATATATTTT. Translating it yields CASSLKLEDTIYF.

This clone showed up just once. The chain carries TRBV6-1 and TRBJ1-5, with 10 bases lining up with TRBD1. Germline V gives CDR1 MNHNS, CDR2 SASEGT. The CDR3 consists of 16 residues. The trim removed 4 bases at V and 2 bases at J, leaving 5 bases unmatched. The CDR3 DNA sequence: TGTGCCAGCAGTGTCGTAGGGACAGGGGGCAATCAGCCCCAGCATTTT. This gives the protein CASSVVGTGGNQPQHF.

The chain uses TRBV6-5 and TRBJ1-1, with D perhaps matching TRBD1 (5 bases). This CDR3 is built from 13 residues. With 11 bases removed from V and 5 bases from J, the gap between germline ends came to 18 bases. Germline CDR1 MNHEY, CDR2 SVGAGI. CDR3 loop: CAGGAQAWTEAFF. The CDR3, as DNA: TGTGCCGGAGGGGCACAGGCTTGGACTGAAGCTTTCTTT.

V is TRBV19 and J is TRBJ2-1, with D possibly matching TRBD2 (6 bases). The CDR3 length is 13 residues. Between the trimmed V and J ends, which lost 3 bases and 10 bases, there was a span of 13 bases. Germline V gene lookup returns CDR1 LNHDA and CDR2 SQIVND (reference sequence). CDR3 nucleotides: TGTGCCAGTAGTATGCGGGGTCAAGGGGAGCAGTTCTTC. It yields the protein CASSMRGQGEQFF.

This clone has just one count. The V and J genes are TRBV5-8 and TRBJ2-7; 13 bases map to TRBD2. The junction had 13 bases not matched to a gene; V was cut back by 0 bases and J by 7 bases. Germline-derived CDR1 and CDR2 are SGHTS and YDEGEE. The CDR3 spans 18 residues. CDR3: CASSLDRTSGGFNSEQYV. CDR3 nucleotide sequence: TGTGCCAGCAGCTTGGATCGGACTAGCGGGGGTTTCAACTCTGAGCAGTACGTC.

This rearrangement joins TRBV29-1 to TRBJ1-6; weak D call: TRBD1 (5 bases). The V gene lost 4 bases and the J gene lost 0 bases, with 16 bases spanning the gap. Germline CDR1 and CDR2: SQVTM and ANQGSEA. The CDR3 has 17 amino acids. CDR3 in amino acids: CSVVYGGTSSYNSPLHF. The CDR3 DNA reads as TGCAGCGTTGTATACGGGGGAACCAGCTCCTATAATTCACCCCTCCACTTT.

A single count supports this clone. The DNA of the CDR3 is TGTGCCACCAGACAGGGGGGTTTCAATTCACCCCTCCACTTT. It yields the protein CATRQGGFNSPLHF. The J gene is TRBJ1-6, the V gene TRBV6-5; 9 bases line up with TRBD1. The CDR3 loop spans 14 amino acids. Germline CDR1 is MNHEY and CDR2 is SVGAGI. V lost 10 bases and J lost 7; bases outside the gene matches: 8.

The rearrangement uses TRBV7-8 and TRBJ2-7, with D possibly TRBD2 on 6 matching bases. The CDR3 spans 12 residues. Germline V CDR1 and CDR2: SGHVS, FQNEAQ. The germline V and J ends were trimmed by 5 bases and 3 bases, with 8 bases remaining between them. The CDR3 sequence: CASSPGGYEQYF. The CDR3 coding sequence is TGTGCCAGCAGCCCCGGGGGCTACGAGCAGTACTTC.

This clone occurred once. J is TRBJ2-7 and V is TRBV6-5; D uncertain. The germline gives CDR1 MNHEY, CDR2 SVGAGI. This CDR3 region has 13 residues. Trimming cost V 6 bases and J 2 bases, with 11 bases left between them. The CDR3 here is CASSLNPTYEQYF. The CDR3 DNA sequence: TGTGCCAGCAGCCTTAACCCTACCTACGAGCAGTACTTC.

The chain uses TRBV20-1 and TRBJ2-5; TRBD2 aligns across 10 bases. The CDR3 contains 14 residues. Per the germline V gene, CDR1 is DFQATT and CDR2 is SNEGSKA (reference sequence). V was clipped by 3 bases and J by 5 bases; unmatched bases: 6. Here the CDR3 DNA reads TGCAGTGCTAGTTCGGGGACTAGCGAGGAGACCCAGTACTTC. Its translation is CSASSGTSEETQYF.

In the case of this clone: This specimen includes other DNA sequences encoding the same CDR3. V and J are TRBV9 and TRBJ1-2; unclear D gene. V was pared by 5 bases and J by 3 bases, with 5 bases between. Germline loops: CDR1 SGDLS, CDR2 YYNGEE. This CDR3 is built from 11 residues. CDR3 region: CASSRDYGYTF. CDR3 in DNA: TGTGCCAGCAGTCGGGACTATGGCTACACCTTC.

CDR3 residues: CASRRGSSYEQYF. The CDR3 DNA follows: TGTGCCAGCAGGCGGGGGAGCTCCTACGAGCAGTACTTC. The rearrangement uses TRBV6-5 and TRBJ2-7; 7 bases line up with TRBD2. This CDR3 has 13 residues. V shed 6 bases and J 0 bases; nucleotides not matched to a gene: 2. Per germline, CDR1 MNHEY and CDR2 SVGAGI.

This clone was observed a single time. The V and J genes are TRBV10-3 and TRBJ2-5; tentatively, D is TRBD1 (6 bases). In germline, CDR1 is ENHRY, CDR2 SYGVKD. V was shortened by 10 bases and J by 0 bases, with 12 bases between the two germline ends. The CDR3 is made up of 13 amino acids. The CDR3 loop is CATRGHHQETQYF. CDR3 nucleotides: TGTGCCACAAGGGGACACCACCAAGAGACCCAGTACTTC.

This chain joins TRBV10-3 and TRBJ1-1, with TRBD1 as a possible D gene (5 bases). The CDR3 runs to 16 residues. The germline V and J ends were trimmed by 3 bases and 4 bases, with 18 bases remaining between them. In germline, CDR1 is ENHRY, CDR2 SYGVKD. DNA of the CDR3: TGTGCCATCAGTGATCAAAGGGGCGGTTTAGGCACTGAAGCTTTCTTT. This codes for CAISDQRGGLGTEAFF.